This is a list of T cell receptor beta chains from one sample in a study of T cell clones after liver transplantation. Measured with immunoSEQ multiplex PCR; TCRdb has only the in-frame clones, and not every one. The data show roughly 80,000 clones, over 80% seen once. This specimen consisted of CD4+ T cells from blood, obtained at the 22-month timepoint. These receptors all come from a human patient who received a liver transplant. Some T cells may be the graft donor's. Each CDR3 is given with its conserved first and last residue. The D gene is left open where the match is weak. Some rows mark clone size as missing; the rest say once, few, many or name a class of expanded clone.

CDR3aa: CAAPPGLLRYGYTF
CDR3nt: TGTGCCGCCCCACCCGGTCTTTTGCGGTATGGCTACACCTTC
d_gene: -
abundance: -
j_gene: TRBJ1-2
v_gene: TRBV5-3

CDR3aa: CASSLGEPYEQYF
CDR3nt: TGCGCCAGCAGCCTGGGGGAGCCGTACGAGCAGTACTTC
d_gene: -
abundance: -
j_gene: TRBJ2-7
v_gene: TRBV5-1

CDR3aa: CASSDRQGARYGYTF
CDR3nt: TGTGCCAGCAGCGATCGACAGGGGGCTCGGTATGGCTACACCTTC
d_gene: TRBD1
abundance: -
j_gene: TRBJ1-2
v_gene: TRBV5-4

CDR3aa: CASSSGTAKTGELFF
CDR3nt: TGCGCCAGCAGCTCCGGGACGGCGAAAACCGGGGAGCTGTTTTTT
d_gene: -
abundance: -
j_gene: TRBJ2-2
v_gene: TRBV5-1

CDR3aa: CASSLNRRNTEAFF
CDR3nt: TGTGCCAGCAGTTTAAACAGGAGGAACACTGAAGCTTTCTTT
d_gene: -
abundance: -
j_gene: TRBJ1-1
v_gene: TRBV27

CDR3aa: CSVGGLPAGGFTEAFF
CDR3nt: TGCAGCGTTGGGGGGCTCCCGGCAGGGGGTTTCACTGAAGCTTTCTTT
d_gene: TRBD1
abundance: -
j_gene: TRBJ1-1
v_gene: TRBV29-1

CDR3aa: CASGIGQTQYF
CDR3nt: TGTGCCAGCGGCATCGGGCAGACCCAGTACTTC
d_gene: -
abundance: -
j_gene: TRBJ2-5
v_gene: TRBV11-2

CDR3aa: CASSPNRGYEQYF
CDR3nt: TGTGCCAGCAGCCCTAACAGGGGTTACGAGCAGTACTTC
d_gene: TRBD1
abundance: -
j_gene: TRBJ2-7
v_gene: TRBV7-2

CDR3aa: CASSQPSYEQYF
CDR3nt: TGCGCCAGCAGTCAACCCAGCTACGAGCAGTACTTC
d_gene: -
abundance: few
j_gene: TRBJ2-7
v_gene: TRBV23-1

CDR3aa: CASSVDPGELFF
CDR3nt: TGTGCCAGCAGCGTAGATCCTGGGGAGCTGTTTTTT
d_gene: -
abundance: -
j_gene: TRBJ2-2
v_gene: TRBV9

CDR3aa: CASSYTTGRDGDQPQHF
CDR3nt: TGTGCCAGTAGTTACACGACTGGGAGGGACGGTGATCAGCCCCAGCATTTT
d_gene: -
abundance: -
j_gene: TRBJ1-5
v_gene: TRBV19

CDR3aa: CASSGGNYGYTF
CDR3nt: TGCGCCAGCAGCGGGGGTAACTATGGCTACACCTTC
d_gene: -
abundance: few
j_gene: TRBJ1-2
v_gene: TRBV5-1

CDR3aa: CASTHNYGYTF
CDR3nt: TGTGCCAGCACCCATAACTATGGCTACACCTTC
d_gene: -
abundance: -
j_gene: TRBJ1-2
v_gene: TRBV7-2

CDR3aa: CASSLTGTHPFF
CDR3nt: TGTGCCAGCAGCTTAACCGGGACCCACCCGTTCTTC
d_gene: -
abundance: -
j_gene: TRBJ2-1
v_gene: TRBV28

CDR3aa: CASSVGGGGGYGYTF
CDR3nt: TGTGCCAGCAGCGTAGGAGGGGGTGGTGGCTATGGCTACACCTTC
d_gene: -
abundance: few
j_gene: TRBJ1-2
v_gene: TRBV9

CDR3aa: CASSQQLASTDTQYF
CDR3nt: TGTGCCAGCAGCCAGCAACTAGCGAGCACAGATACGCAGTATTTT
d_gene: TRBD2
abundance: -
j_gene: TRBJ2-3
v_gene: TRBV14

CDR3aa: CASSQLLAEGGDTQYF
CDR3nt: TGTGCCAGCAGCCAGCTACTAGCGGAGGGGGGAGATACGCAGTATTTT
d_gene: TRBD2
abundance: -
j_gene: TRBJ2-3
v_gene: TRBV4-2

CDR3aa: CASSSNSGLWSSPLHF
CDR3nt: TGCGCCAGCAGCTCAAACTCGGGACTGTGGAGTTCACCCCTCCACTTT
d_gene: -
abundance: -
j_gene: TRBJ1-6
v_gene: TRBV4-1

CDR3aa: CASMPRDRGLYGYTF
CDR3nt: TGTGCCAGCATGCCTCGGGATCGGGGGCTATATGGCTACACCTTC
d_gene: -
abundance: -
j_gene: TRBJ1-2
v_gene: TRBV28

CDR3aa: CASSWGLGNTIYF
CDR3nt: TGTGCCAGCTCATGGGGCCTTGGAAACACCATATATTTT
d_gene: -
abundance: -
j_gene: TRBJ1-3
v_gene: TRBV2

CDR3aa: CASSAPLSGHKNYEQYF
CDR3nt: TGTGCCAGCAGCGCACCTTTGTCGGGACATAAAAACTACGAGCAGTACTTC
d_gene: -
abundance: -
j_gene: TRBJ2-7
v_gene: TRBV5-6

CDR3aa: CATSTSGRYNEQFF
CDR3nt: TGTGCCACTTCGACTAGCGGGAGATACAATGAGCAGTTCTTC
d_gene: TRBD2
abundance: -
j_gene: TRBJ2-1
v_gene: TRBV6-1